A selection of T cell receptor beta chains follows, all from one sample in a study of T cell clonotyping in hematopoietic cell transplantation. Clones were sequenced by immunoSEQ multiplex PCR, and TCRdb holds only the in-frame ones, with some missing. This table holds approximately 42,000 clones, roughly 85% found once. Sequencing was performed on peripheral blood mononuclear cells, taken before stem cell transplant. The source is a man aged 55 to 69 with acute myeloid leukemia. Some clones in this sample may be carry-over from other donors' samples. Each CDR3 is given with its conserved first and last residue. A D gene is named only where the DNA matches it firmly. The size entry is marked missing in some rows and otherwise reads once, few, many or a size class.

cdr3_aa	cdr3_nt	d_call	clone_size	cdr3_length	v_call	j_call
CASSLTNTGELFF	TGTGCCAGCAGCTTGACAAACACCGGGGAGCTGTTTTTT	NA	NA	13	TRBV11-2	TRBJ2-2
CASSEARLAGPSMFF	TGTGCCAGCAGTGAAGCGAGACTAGCGGGGCCCTCTATGTTCTTC	TRBD2	NA	15	TRBV2	TRBJ2-1
CASSVAGTDTQYF	TGTGCCAGCAGCGTCGCGGGCACAGATACGCAGTATTTT	NA	NA	13	TRBV7-3	TRBJ2-3
CASSQDLQSTDTQYF	TGTGCCAGCAGCCAAGATCTACAAAGCACAGATACGCAGTATTTT	NA	few	15	TRBV4-2	TRBJ2-3
CASGSGRDTQYF	TGTGCCAGCGGGTCGGGGAGAGATACGCAGTATTTT	NA	few	12	TRBV7-6	TRBJ2-3
CASSMDRGKTNEKLFF	TGTGCCAGCAGCATGGACAGGGGGAAAACTAATGAAAAACTGTTTTTT	TRBD1	NA	16	TRBV9	TRBJ1-4
CASTFTGPSNSPLHF	TGTGCCAGTACCTTTACAGGGCCATCTAATTCACCCCTCCACTTT	NA	NA	15	TRBV19	TRBJ1-6
CASSLETGSNEQFF	TGTGCCAGCAGCTTGGAGACAGGATCCAATGAGCAGTTCTTC	NA	NA	14	TRBV5-6	TRBJ2-1
CASNPIRDRYNQPQHF	TGTGCCAGCAACCCTATCCGGGACCGATACAATCAGCCCCAGCATTTT	NA	NA	16	TRBV28	TRBJ1-5
CASSLTEPQHF	TGTGCCAGCAGCTTGACGGAGCCCCAGCATTTT	NA	few	11	TRBV5-5	TRBJ1-5
CASSEQGLNTGELFF	TGTGCCAGCAGTGAACAGGGGTTGAACACCGGGGAGCTGTTTTTT	NA	NA	15	TRBV2	TRBJ2-2
CASSGSWNNQPQHF	TGTGCCAGCAGTGGGTCGTGGAACAATCAGCCCCAGCATTTT	NA	few	14	TRBV27	TRBJ1-5
CASSMMGQGSGSPLHF	TGTGCCAGTAGTATGATGGGACAGGGTTCGGGATCACCCCTCCACTTT	TRBD1	NA	16	TRBV19	TRBJ1-6
CSVAGQRLGGYTF	TGCAGCGTCGCGGGACAGCGCCTGGGGGGCTACACCTTC	TRBD1	few	13	TRBV29-1	TRBJ1-2
CASSLSGETQYF	TGTGCCAGCAGCCTTAGCGGGGAGACCCAGTACTTC	TRBD2	NA	12	TRBV28	TRBJ2-5
CASSPGTSTDTQYF	TGTGCCAGCAGCCCCGGGACCAGCACAGATACGCAGTATTTT	NA	NA	14	TRBV7-2	TRBJ2-3